The clone carrying this TCR beta chain was seen a handful of times. Its antigen is not identified. PCR amplification relied on 60 Vbeta primers (plus 13 Jbeta primers). In the source study's methods: Later, 65 million to 90 million unique TCR beta chains were counted in an analysis, and roughly 10 million of them were shared. Clones were sequenced by immunoSEQ multiplex PCR, and TCRdb holds only the in-frame ones, with some missing. The V and J calls and the clone size are those of that table, but D and trimming were determined from the DNA. Among 100,000 to 150,000 clones, roughly 80% were seen once, and the ten largest hold roughly 5.9%. The data were obtained in a study of cytomegalovirus exposure and HLA in healthy donors. Study-wide points: Fewer N-insertions (relative to the 666-donor mean) were reportedly seen in an Asian-associated ancestry cluster in a later analysis. The study labeled approximately 150 TCR beta chains cytomegalovirus-associated. Reports indicated that the classifier achieved high specificity and sensitivity in diagnosing cytomegalovirus status.

Trimming took 3 bases from V and 4 from J, leaving 4 bases between them. The germline V gene has CDR1 MDHEN and CDR2 SYDVKM. CDR3 length: 12 amino acids. The chain carries TRBV28 and TRBJ1-3; D is unclear. The sequenced sample was PBMCs. The clonotype comes from a woman aged 40 to 50 in good health and CMV-seronegative. The CDR3 protein is CASSFAGNTIYF. As DNA, the CDR3 is TGTGCCAGCAGTTTCGCGGGAAACACCATATATTTT.